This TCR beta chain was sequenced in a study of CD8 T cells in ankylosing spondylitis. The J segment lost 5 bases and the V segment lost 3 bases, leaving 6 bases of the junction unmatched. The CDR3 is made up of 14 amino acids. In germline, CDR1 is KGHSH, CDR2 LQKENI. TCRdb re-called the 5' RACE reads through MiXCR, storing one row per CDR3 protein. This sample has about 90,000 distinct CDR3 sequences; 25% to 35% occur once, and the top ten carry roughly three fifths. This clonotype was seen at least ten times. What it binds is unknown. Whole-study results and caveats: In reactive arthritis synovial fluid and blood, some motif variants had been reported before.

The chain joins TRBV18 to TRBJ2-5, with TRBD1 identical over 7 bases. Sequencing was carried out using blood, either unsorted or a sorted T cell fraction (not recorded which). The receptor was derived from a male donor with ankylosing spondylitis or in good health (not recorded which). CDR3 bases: TGTGCCAGCTCACCGGGCCGGGACAGCGAGACCCAGTACTTC. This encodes CASSPGRDSETQYF. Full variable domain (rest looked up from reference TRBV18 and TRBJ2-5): NAGVMQNPRHLVRRRGQEARLRCSPMKGHSHVYWYRQLPEEGLKFMVYLQKENIIDESGMPKERFSAEFPKEGPSILRIQQVVRGDSAAYFCASSPGRDSETQYFGPGTRLLVL.